This T cell receptor beta chain was sequenced for a study of shared clonotypes between healthy human individuals (dated by TCRdb to the early 2020s). About the full investigation: A few men and a couple of women, aged 18 to 49 years, made up the cohort. For each donor, CD4 naive and CD4 memory were each run on three plates, CD8 naive on two plates, and CD8 memory on one plate. Blood TCR repertoires of five healthy adults were deeply sequenced to estimate repertoire size and the extent of clonotype sharing between individuals. To increase sequencing depth and limit assay-specific biases, different laboratories used diverse techniques to prepare libraries and sequence TCR repertoires. Per donor, leukapheresis produced somewhere between about 0.85 and 9.5 billion PBMCs. Results the study describes overall, beyond this receptor: Sampling was limited to blood, and TCR repertoires in tissue likely differ from TCR repertoires in blood. Higher generation probabilities were observed for clonotypes shared by all four sorted-subset donors than for non-shared clonotypes. Pairwise subsampling led to the expectation that sequencing depth would affect the degree of clonotype sharing among donors. When several donors were compared, the shared fraction of clonotypes was roughly 4.8% for naive CD4, approximately 3.5% for naive CD8, roughly 2.5% for memory CD4, and approximately 0.4% for memory CD8. Larger estimated clonotype richness was generally found for naive subsets than for memory subsets. The small number of donors limited the genetic and exposure-history diversity represented. Even with the large sequencing depth, rarefaction of the sorted-subset datasets indicated that sequencing was incomplete.

TCR CDR3 regions were amplified from genomic DNA by multiplex PCR using the deep immunoSEQ assay. Extracted genomic DNA from each cell subset was spread evenly across all wells of several immunoSEQ 96-well plates, with each plate serving as a replicate. For sorted subsets, around 200 ng genomic DNA, equal to tens of thousands of T cell genomes, was loaded into each replicate PCR. Purified libraries were measured with a Qubit 3.0 fluorometer, size-checked on a Bioanalyzer 2100, and measured again with the KAPA Library Quantification kit. Every immunoSEQ 96-well plate was sequenced on a separate single-read 150-cycle Illumina NextSeq 550 flow cell. For the original study's pipeline: Because the immunoSEQ output held only junctional sequences and lacked quality scores, the filtering could not match the filtering applied to full-length reads. Sequences were annotated with PyIR, a Python wrapper for IgBLAST v1.9, and V/J genes and CDR3 were assigned using IMGT germline references. Reads were removed for weak V/J assignments (E-value above 1e-6), missing CDR3, stop codons, out-of-frame junctions, or ambiguous translated residues. V3J clonotypes were defined as sequences sharing the same inferred V gene, J gene, and CDR3 amino acid sequence. The percentage overlap between two repertoires was calculated by dividing the number of shared unique clonotypes by the size of the smaller repertoire. Repertoire richness was assessed with RTK rarefaction, the Chao1 estimator, and Recon v2.1 estimates of unobserved clonotypes. Generation probabilities for all TCRbeta clonotypes obtained by the gDNA method from a handful of donors were computed using OLGA. In TCRdb, the immuneACCESS table is reduced to in-frame sequences with V and J assigned. These tables do not hold every clone; where another copy was compared, an unresolved V gene accounts for under half, and the others remain unexplained. Clone size and V and J calls were adopted from that table, with D and trimming inferred from the DNA. This sample gives about 2.4 million clones in total; approximately 92% of them show up just once. The ten largest clones take up roughly 0.13% of the sample.

Donors were healthy HIV-negative adults with no recently reported acute infections or vaccinations. Only Caucasian adults living in Nashville, Tennessee, USA were represented among the donors. CD4+ T cells were enriched by magnetic negative selection, after which naive cells were positively selected on CD45RA and the negative fraction was taken as the memory subset. Blood was obtained by leukapheresis, after which PBMCs were separated by Ficoll-Histopaque density gradient centrifugation and cryopreserved in liquid nitrogen vapor phase. Purity and quantity of every magnetically sorted T cell population were checked by analytical flow cytometry. Each sorted fraction had its genomic DNA isolated and then quantified by UV absorbance on a Nanodrop 2000c. Points on this clone: No cognate antigen has been identified for it. No base quality values were provided; no much bigger clone lies one nucleotide off.

The sequence was collected from a young man in good health. Sequencing was carried out using naive CD4+ T cells sorted from blood. Taken with the paper, the label for cell subset or site translates to: CD45RA+ positively selected.

The bases are TGTGCCAGCTCCGAGGGGGGGAACACTGAAGCTTTCTTT. It codes for CASSEGGNTEAFF. This sequence uses TRBV27 and TRBJ1-1; a tentative D call is TRBD1 (6 bases match). The CDR3, from cysteine to phenylalanine, totals 13 residues. The only DNA kept is the CDR3, 39 bases in frame from the first base. V is clipped by 8 bases and J by 1 base, and the sequence between their germline boundaries is 11 bases long. The germline V gene (reference sequence) provides CDR1 MNHEY and CDR2 SMNVEV.